The 12 T cell receptor beta chains given below trace back to one sample, sequenced in a study of shared clonotypes between healthy human individuals. Some clones are missing from TCRdb's copy, which holds only in-frame ones; the method was immunoSEQ multiplex PCR. The table shows millions of clones, with around nine tenths occurring only once. The sequenced sample consisted of naive CD4+ T cells sorted from blood. As to subset: CD45RA+ positively selected. Receptors were obtained from a man between 18 and 35 years old in good health.

This sequence joins TRBV28 and TRBJ1-2; a weak D match, TRBD1 (6 bases). Trimming left V 6 bases short and J 6 bases short, with 20 bases between. The CDR3 covers 15 residues. CDR1 and CDR2 from the germline V gene are MDHEN and SYDVKM. The CDR3 sequence is CASRGADSYVNGYTF. In DNA form, the CDR3 reads TGTGCCAGCAGGGGGGCGGACAGTTACGTAAATGGCTACACCTTC.

This chain connects TRBV9 to TRBJ2-7, with TRBD2 matching 7 bases. V lost 4 bases, J lost 0 bases, and 10 bases stayed unmatched. This CDR3 comprises 16 residues. CDR1 is SGDLS, CDR2 YYNGEE, per germline. This chain's CDR3 is CASSRQSSGGSYEQYF. The CDR3 DNA sequence: TGTGCCAGCAGCCGCCAGTCTAGCGGCGGCTCCTACGAGCAGTACTTC.

This chain links TRBV30 with TRBJ2-1, with D perhaps being TRBD1 or TRBD2 (6 bases each). CDR3 length equals 14 residues. Germline CDR1 and CDR2: GTSNPN and SVGIG (reference sequence). Trimming shortened V by 0 bases and J by 10 bases, and 16 bases separated the two germline ends. The CDR3 region has the DNA TGTGCCTGGAGTGTACTTCGGGGGCCCGGAGAGCAGTTCTTC. This encodes CAWSVLRGPGEQFF.

The rearrangement joins TRBV9 to TRBJ2-5; 9 positions agree with TRBD1. V was pared by 4 bases and J by 5 bases, with 18 bases of the junction left unmatched. The CDR3 has 18 amino acids. Germline V gives CDR1 SGDLS, CDR2 YYNGEE. This chain's CDR3 is CASSSYAPGQGRGETQYF. The DNA of the CDR3 is TGTGCCAGCAGCAGTTACGCCCCGGGACAGGGTAGGGGGGAGACCCAGTACTTC.

This chain joins TRBV18 and TRBJ2-1, with D perhaps TRBD1 (5 bases). The CDR3 has 14 residues. Per the germline V gene, CDR1 is KGHSH and CDR2 is LQKENI. V was clipped by 4 bases and J by 3 bases, with 10 bases between them. The CDR3 spells CASSRQGVYNEQFF. DNA for the CDR3: TGTGCCAGCTCACGTCAAGGGGTCTACAATGAGCAGTTCTTC.

The J gene is TRBJ1-2, the V gene TRBV2, with no clear D. Germline CDR1 SNHLY, CDR2 FYNNEI. V shed 2 bases and J shed 5 bases, with 9 bases lying between them. The CDR3 contains 13 residues. The CDR3 sequence: CASSEWADYGYTF. DNA of the CDR3: TGTGCCAGCAGTGAATGGGCGGATTATGGCTACACCTTC.

In the case of this clone: The sample has other DNA sequences that encode this CDR3 too. This chain uses TRBV9 with TRBJ2-3; TRBD1 agrees at 10 bases. Per the germline V gene, CDR1 is SGDLS and CDR2 is YYNGEE. The V and J ends lost 2 bases and 1 base, in that order; junction bases with no gene match: 1. The CDR3 sequence is 15 residues long. The CDR3 region is CASSVGTGGTDTQYF. DNA for the CDR3: TGTGCCAGCAGCGTCGGGACAGGGGGCACAGATACGCAGTATTTT.

This rearrangement joins TRBV15 to TRBJ2-7; TRBD1 matches 9 bases. The germline CDR1 and CDR2 sequences are LNHNV and YYDKDF (reference sequence). Trimming at V came to 5 bases and at J to 2 bases, leaving 13 bases not matched to a gene. The length of the CDR3 is 17 residues. CDR3 DNA sequence: TGTGCCACCAGCCGGGGGCGTCGGACAGGGGAAACCTACGAGCAGTACTTC. Translating it yields CATSRGRRTGETYEQYF.

The chain employs TRBV2 and TRBJ2-1; 8 nucleotides line up with TRBD1. This CDR3 has 14 residues. The V gene's germline CDR1 is SNHLY and CDR2 FYNNEI. V lost 6 bases and J lost 6; bases outside the gene matches: 7. The CDR3 DNA follows: TGTGCCAGCAGCGAAAAGACAGGGGCCAATGAGCAGTTCTTC. It encodes CASSEKTGANEQFF.

V gene TRBV5-1 combines with J gene TRBJ2-1, with D possibly being TRBD1 (5 bases). The CDR3 has 15 residues. V dropped 6 bases and J dropped 6 bases, with 19 bases sitting between them. The germline CDR1 and CDR2 sequences are SGHRS and YFSETQ. CDR3: CASTFRAGSGNEQFF. The CDR3 DNA follows: TGCGCCAGCACTTTTAGGGCAGGGTCGGGCAATGAGCAGTTCTTC.

As concerns this clone: Other DNA sequences in the same sample also yield this CDR3. The V call is TRBV18, the J call TRBJ2-1, with TRBD2 identical over 7 bases. Germline CDR1 and CDR2: KGHSH and LQKENI. CDR3 length: 11 amino acids. J was trimmed by 10 bases and V by 3 bases; bases with no gene match: 0. The CDR3 here is CASSPSGEQFF. For the CDR3, the DNA is TGTGCCAGCTCACCTAGCGGGGAGCAGTTCTTC.

The rearrangement links TRBV23-1 to TRBJ2-7, with a possible D match to TRBD1 (5 bases). TRBV23-1 carries the ORF label, with uncertain function. V dropped 4 bases and J dropped 4 bases, with 17 bases sitting between them. The CDR3 is 15 amino acids. The CDR3: CASSRRQFRGYEQYF. CDR3 nucleotide sequence: TGCGCCAGCAGTCGACGACAGTTTCGCGGATACGAGCAGTACTTC.